Below, 23 T cell receptor beta chains from the same sample are listed, as sequenced in a study of CD8+CD57+ T cells in acquired aplastic anemia. TCR beta VDJ combinations and CDR3 sequences were profiled from genomic DNA. TCRdb processed the reads anew with MiXCR; each CDR3 protein has one entry. The sample carries roughly 51,000 distinct CDR3 sequences, around 72% recorded once. Sequenced: sorted CD4+, CD8+, or CD8+CD57+ T cells (not recorded which) from PBMCs. These receptors were taken from a human donor in good health, serving as a control.

Only one count was recorded for this clonotype. This chain links TRBV10-3 with TRBJ1-3; D may be TRBD1 (5 bases). Germline CDR1 reads ENHRY; CDR2 reads SYGVKD. This CDR3 spans 15 amino acids. V was clipped by 2 bases and J by 0 bases, with 8 bases between them. The CDR3 loop reads CAISERGSSGNTIYF. CDR3 DNA: TGTGCCATCAGTGAGAGGGGTTCCTCTGGAAACACCATATATTTT.

The CDR3 DNA reads TGTGCCAGCAGCTACCGGGACAGCCAAGAGACCCAGTACTTC. Translation: CASSYRDSQETQYF. The chain is built from TRBV7-4 and TRBJ2-5; 7 positions match TRBD1. The CDR3 length is 14 residues. V lost 4 bases, J lost 1 base, and 3 bases stayed unmatched. Per germline, CDR1 SGHVT and CDR2 SQSDAQ. Using reference TRBV7-4 and TRBJ2-5 for the parts outside the CDR3, the full variable domain is GAGVSQSPRYKVAKRGRDVALRCDSISGHVTLYWYRQTLGQGSEVLTYSQSDAQRDKSGRPSGRFSAERPERSVSTLKIQRTEQGDSAVYLCASSYRDSQETQYFGPGTRLLVL.

This chain joins TRBV12-5 and TRBJ2-5; 7 bases map to TRBD1. With V trimmed by 1 base and J by 5 bases, 7 bases remained unmatched. The CDR3 extends over 15 amino acids. From germline, CDR1 is LGHNT and CDR2 FRNRAP. The chain's CDR3 is CASGLGRGLSETQYF. The CDR3 coding sequence is TGTGCTAGTGGTTTGGGCAGGGGGTTGTCGGAGACCCAGTACTTC.

This clonotype was seen only once. The chain recombines TRBV30 with TRBJ2-5, with D unresolved. The germline V gene encodes CDR1 GTSNPN and CDR2 SVGIG (reference sequence). The V end was cut by 1 base, the J end by 0 bases, with 3 bases between. The CDR3 is 12 amino acids. CDR3 in amino acids: CAWSDNQETQYF. The DNA for the CDR3 is TGTGCCTGGAGTGATAACCAAGAGACCCAGTACTTC.

This clonotype occurred a few times. This chain uses TRBV10-3 with TRBJ1-4, with D tentatively TRBD1 (5 bases). The CDR3 is made up of 15 amino acids. The V end was cut by 6 bases, the J end by 4 bases, with 15 bases between. The germline gives CDR1 ENHRY, CDR2 SYGVKD. CDR3 amino acids: CAISGAGQGNEKLFF. In DNA, the CDR3 is TGTGCCATCAGCGGAGCGGGCCAGGGTAATGAAAAACTGTTTTTT.

This clonotype rates as medium-sized. The chain carries TRBV2 and TRBJ1-2, with 9 nucleotides matching TRBD1. The CDR3 sequence is 14 residues long. After removal of 3 bases from V and 4 bases from J, the junction contained 3 bases not matched to a gene. Germline-derived CDR1 and CDR2 are SNHLY and FYNNEI. Here the CDR3 DNA reads TGTGCCAGCAGTGATACAGGGGGCCTCTATGGCTACACCTTC. Its protein product is CASSDTGGLYGYTF.

This clonotype was seen a single time. The V call is TRBV29-1, the J call TRBJ1-4, with D unclear. Looked up from germline, CDR1 is SQVTM and CDR2 is ANQGSEA. Between the trimmed V and J ends, which lost 6 bases and 0 bases, there was a span of 8 bases. This CDR3 has 13 residues. CDR3 protein: CSVGGATNEKLFF. The CDR3 bases are TGCAGCGTAGGCGGTGCAACTAATGAAAAACTGTTTTTT. The variable domain in full, completed from reference TRBV29-1 and TRBJ1-4, reads SAVISQKPSRDICQRGTSLTIQCQVDSQVTMMFWYRQQPGQSLTLIATANQGSEATYESGFVIDKFPISRPNLTFSTLTVSNMSPEDSSIYLCSVGGATNEKLFFGSGTQLSVL.

The rearrangement joins TRBV2 to TRBJ2-3, with D unresolved. The ends were cut back, 6 bases at V and 10 bases at J, with 8 bases in the middle. The CDR3 is 10 residues long. CDR1 and CDR2 (germline): SNHLY, FYNNEI. DNA for the CDR3: TGTGCCAGCAGGGTAATGTCGCAGTATTTT. Translated: CASRVMSQYF.

In this sample, this clonotype turned up once. The gene calls are TRBV20-1 and TRBJ2-5; 7 nucleotides align to TRBD2. V was pared by 5 bases and J by 0 bases, with 6 bases of the junction left unmatched. In germline, CDR1 is DFQATT, CDR2 SNEGSKA (reference sequence). The CDR3 length is 14 residues. The chain's CDR3 is CSASRSGNQETQYF. As DNA, the CDR3 is TGCAGTGCTTCCCGAAGCGGGAACCAAGAGACCCAGTACTTC.

The genes are TRBV29-1 and TRBJ2-5; D call uncertain. Trimming shortened V by 1 base and J by 5 bases, and 14 bases separated the two germline ends. Germline CDR1 SQVTM, CDR2 ANQGSEA. The CDR3 totals 14 residues. Here the CDR3 reads CSVEGPGRRETQYF. DNA for the CDR3: TGCAGCGTTGAAGGTCCCGGTAGAAGGGAGACCCAGTACTTC.

The DNA for the CDR3 is TGCAGTGCCAGACAGGGAAGCCAGCCCCAGCATTTT. Translating it yields CSARQGSQPQHF. The V gene is TRBV20-1, the J gene TRBJ1-5; TRBD1 matches at 7 bases. With 6 bases clipped from V and 7 bases from J, the junction kept 6 bases outside the gene matches. Per germline, CDR1 DFQATT and CDR2 SNEGSKA (reference sequence). The CDR3 totals 12 residues.

This chain uses TRBV10-3 with TRBJ2-1; a weak D match, TRBD2 (6 bases). V gave up 2 bases and J gave up 4 bases, with 12 bases separating them. The germline V gene has CDR1 ENHRY and CDR2 SYGVKD. The CDR3 sequence is 15 residues long. The CDR3 sequence: CAISENGAGYNEQFF. The CDR3 DNA sequence: TGTGCCATCAGTGAGAACGGAGCGGGTTACAATGAGCAGTTCTTC.

The J gene is TRBJ2-3, the V gene TRBV6-1, with D maybe TRBD1 (5 bases). Deletions cut 1 base from V and 3 bases from J, with 11 bases between. Germline V gene data show CDR1 as MNHNS and CDR2 as SASEGT. This CDR3 has 15 residues. The CDR3 coding sequence is TGTGCCAGCAGTGAAGTTGGGGCTTGGACAGATACGCAGTATTTT. It yields the protein CASSEVGAWTDTQYF.

This clonotype came up once. The chain employs TRBV29-1 and TRBJ1-2; D call uncertain. Between the trimmed V and J ends, which lost 3 bases and 1 base, there was a span of 12 bases. The CDR3 runs 14 residues. CDR1 SQVTM and CDR2 ANQGSEA come from the germline V gene. DNA of the CDR3: TGCAGCGTTGACGGGTCAGGTGATAACTATGGCTACACCTTC. Translated: CSVDGSGDNYGYTF.

The chain combines TRBV9 with TRBJ1-5; the D gene is possibly TRBD1 (5 bases). With 4 bases removed from V and 2 bases from J, the gap between germline ends came to 7 bases. CDR3 size: 13 residues. Germline V lookup: CDR1 SGDLS, CDR2 YYNGEE. The DNA for the CDR3 is TGTGCCAGCAGCATGACAGGCAATCAGCCCCAGCATTTT. This encodes CASSMTGNQPQHF.

In its sample, this clonotype was seen many times. The chain links TRBV4-1 to TRBJ2-7; D uncertain. CDR3 length equals 14 residues. V dropped 0 bases and J dropped 4 bases, with 10 bases sitting between them. The germline V gene encodes CDR1 MGHRA and CDR2 YSYEKL. The CDR3 DNA sequence: TGCGCCAGCAGCCAAGAGACGGGCCGTTACGAGCAGTACTTC. It codes for CASSQETGRYEQYF.

This clonotype was seen just once. The genes are TRBV7-2 and TRBJ2-7; no firm D call. Per germline, CDR1 SGHTA and CDR2 FQGNSA. This CDR3 region has 16 residues. Trimming took 1 base from V and 3 from J, leaving 16 bases between them. As DNA, the CDR3 is TGTGCCAGCAGCTTAGGCCGCCCCTCGGCCATCTACGAGCAGTACTTC. Translated: CASSLGRPSAIYEQYF.

This sequence joins TRBV11-2 and TRBJ1-1, with 8 bases identical to TRBD1. The V gene end was trimmed by 1 base and the J gene end by 1 base; junction bases not matched to a gene: 2. The CDR3 contains 15 residues. The germline CDR1 and CDR2 sequences are SGHAT and FQNNGV. The CDR3 DNA is TGTGCCAGCAGCTTAGGACAGGGGAAGAACACTGAAGCTTTCTTT. Amino acid sequence: CASSLGQGKNTEAFF.

As DNA, the CDR3 is TGTGCCACCAGCAGGAGGACAGCAGACTATGGCTACACCTTC. It encodes CATSRRTADYGYTF. V and J are TRBV15 and TRBJ1-2; possibly TRBD1 for D (6 bases). V was clipped by 3 bases and J by 3 bases, with 11 bases between them. From germline, CDR1 is LNHNV and CDR2 YYDKDF (reference sequence). This CDR3 contains 14 residues.

The chain recombines TRBV2 with TRBJ2-7, with 7 nucleotides matching TRBD1. The germline V gene encodes CDR1 SNHLY and CDR2 FYNNEI. The CDR3 spans 12 residues. Unmatched junction bases numbered 2, after V lost 8 bases and J lost 1 base. The CDR3 is CASGDRSYEQYF. CDR3 DNA sequence: TGTGCCAGCGGGGACAGATCCTACGAGCAGTACTTC.

The count of this clonotype is one. V gene TRBV7-2 combines with J gene TRBJ1-6; D is possibly TRBD1 (6 bases). The CDR3 is 15 amino acids. The germline V gene encodes CDR1 SGHTA and CDR2 FQGNSA. With 1 base removed from V and 7 bases from J, the gap between germline ends came to 11 bases. In DNA, the CDR3 is TGTGCCAGCAGCTTAGTTCAGGGGCCCAATTCACCCCTCCACTTT. This gives the protein CASSLVQGPNSPLHF.

The chain is built from TRBV10-2 and TRBJ1-1; weak D call: TRBD1 (5 bases). Germline loops: CDR1 WSHSY, CDR2 SAAADI. This CDR3 is built from 14 residues. Trimming pared 6 bases from V and 0 bases from J, leaving 11 bases between. The CDR3 sequence: CASRGLTVNTEAFF. CDR3 bases: TGCGCCAGCAGGGGGCTGACAGTGAACACTGAAGCTTTCTTT.

The chain employs TRBV2 and TRBJ2-1; 13 nucleotides align to TRBD2. The CDR3 spans 17 residues. Trimming took 4 bases from V and 4 from J; bases not matched to a gene: 7. Germline CDR1 and CDR2: SNHLY and FYNNEI. For the CDR3, the DNA is TGTGCCAGCAGTGGATATACTAGCGGGGGGGCATACAATGAGCAGTTCTTC. It is translated as CASSGYTSGGAYNEQFF. Full variable domain (missing parts from reference TRBV2 and TRBJ2-1): EPEVTQTPSHQVTQMGQEVILRCVPISNHLYFYWYRQILGQKVEFLVSFYNNEISEKSEIFDDQFSVERPDGSNFTLKIRSTKLEDSAMYFCASSGYTSGGAYNEQFFGPGTRLTVL.